This T cell receptor (beta chain) originates from a study of T-cell reconstitution after alpha-beta-depleted transplantation in children. Study-level findings and limits: Newly produced T cells mostly provided counts and TCRbeta diversity after one year, as hyperexpanded clones declined.

V shed 2 bases, J shed 4 bases, and the junction held 7 bases outside the gene matches. CDR1 is SGHNT and CDR2 is YYREEE in the germline V gene (reference sequence). This CDR3 has 15 amino acids. Unique molecular identifiers were used to barcode this TCRbeta library. TCRdb itself ran the PCR reads through MiXCR, one entry per CDR3 protein. This repertoire shows fewer than 250,000 distinct CDR3 sequences, roughly a sixth found once; its top ten account for about two fifths. This clonotype was seen a handful of times. What it binds is not known. Sequencing used PBMCs, mostly from graft donor cells, obtained 360 days after TCRalphabeta/CD19-depleted stem cell transplant. This receptor was obtained from a male patient under 10 years old who had a stem cell transplant for acute lymphoblastic leukemia, so the T cells may come from the graft donor. This chain links TRBV5-4 with TRBJ2-7, with TRBD2 matching 9 bases. The CDR3 DNA reads as TGTGCCAGCAGCTTAGGCCTAGCGGGATTATACGAGCAGTACTTC. Translation: CASSLGLAGLYEQYF.